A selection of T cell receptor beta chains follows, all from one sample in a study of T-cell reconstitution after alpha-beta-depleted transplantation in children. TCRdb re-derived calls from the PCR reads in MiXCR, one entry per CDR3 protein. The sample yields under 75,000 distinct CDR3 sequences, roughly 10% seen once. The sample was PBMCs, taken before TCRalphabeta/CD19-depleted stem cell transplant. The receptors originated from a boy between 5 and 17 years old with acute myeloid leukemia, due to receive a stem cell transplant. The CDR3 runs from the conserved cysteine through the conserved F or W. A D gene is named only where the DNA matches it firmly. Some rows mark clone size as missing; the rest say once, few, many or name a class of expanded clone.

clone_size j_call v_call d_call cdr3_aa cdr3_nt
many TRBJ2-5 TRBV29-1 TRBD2 CSAEQGTSGRRETQYF TGCAGCGCCGAACAAGGGACTAGCGGGAGGAGGGAGACCCAGTACTTC
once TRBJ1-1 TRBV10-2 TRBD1 CASVGQGGAEAFF TGCGCCAGCGTCGGACAGGGAGGCGCTGAAGCTTTCTTT
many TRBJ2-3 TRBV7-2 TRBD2 CASSGVLAGVQDTQYF TGTGCCAGCAGCGGGGTACTAGCGGGAGTACAAGATACGCAGTATTTT
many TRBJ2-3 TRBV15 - CATSSYTGGPDGRTQYF TGTGCCACCAGCAGTTACACGGGCGGACCTGACGGACGGACGCAGTATTTT
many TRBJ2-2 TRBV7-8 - CASVRRENTGELFF TGTGCCAGCGTTAGGAGGGAGAACACCGGGGAGCTGTTTTTT
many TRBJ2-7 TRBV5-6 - CASSLSRRHEQYF TGTGCCAGCAGCTTATCTAGGAGGCACGAGCAGTACTTC
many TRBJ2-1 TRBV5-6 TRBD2 CASSSGTSRYNEQFF TGTGCCAGCAGTTCCGGGACTAGCAGATACAATGAGCAGTTCTTC
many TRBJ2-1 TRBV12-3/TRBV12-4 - CASSLGRPSVNEQFF TGTGCCAGCAGTTTAGGCAGGCCGTCTGTCAATGAGCAGTTCTTC
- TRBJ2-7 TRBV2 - CASSDGHLGGYEQYF TGTGCCAGCAGTGACGGGCACCTCGGAGGGTACGAGCAGTACTTC
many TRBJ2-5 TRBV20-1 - CSASSQLYQETQYF TGCAGTGCTAGCAGTCAGCTGTACCAAGAGACCCAGTACTTC
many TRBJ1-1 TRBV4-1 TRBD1 CASSLGQGMDTEAFF TGCGCCAGCAGCCTAGGACAGGGGATGGACACTGAAGCTTTCTTT
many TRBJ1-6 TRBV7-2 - CASSLEISPLHF TGTGCCAGCAGCTTAGAGATTTCACCCCTCCACTTT
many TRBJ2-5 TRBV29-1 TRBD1 CSVEWTGETQYF TGCAGCGTTGAGTGGACAGGAGAGACCCAGTACTTC
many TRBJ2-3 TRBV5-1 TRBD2 CASRRLPASGDTDTQYF TGCGCCAGCAGACGCCTTCCTGCTAGCGGGGACACAGATACGCAGTATTTT
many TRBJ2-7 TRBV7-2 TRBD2 CASSLVTSVHEQYF TGTGCCAGCAGCTTAGTAACTAGCGTCCACGAGCAGTACTTC
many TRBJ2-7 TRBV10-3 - CAISPHRDIIYEQYF TGTGCCATCAGCCCCCATCGGGACATCATCTACGAGCAGTACTTC
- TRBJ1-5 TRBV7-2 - CASSLDEGPNQPQHF TGTGCCAGCAGCTTAGATGAGGGCCCAAATCAGCCCCAGCATTTT
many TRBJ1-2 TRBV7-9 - CASSFTGYGYTF TGTGCCAGCAGCTTCACAGGGTATGGCTACACCTTC
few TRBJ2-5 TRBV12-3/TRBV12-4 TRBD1 CASSLYLTGGEIETQYF TGTGCCAGCAGTCTTTATCTGACAGGGGGAGAAATAGAGACCCAGTACTTC
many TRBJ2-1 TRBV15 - CATSLVRGEQFF TGTGCCACCAGCTTGGTACGGGGTGAGCAGTTCTTC
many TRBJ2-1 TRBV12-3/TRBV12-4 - CASSTGILDNEQFF TGTGCCAGCAGCACAGGGATCCTCGACAATGAGCAGTTCTTC
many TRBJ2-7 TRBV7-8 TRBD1 CASSLIGQGGGQYF TGTGCCAGCAGCTTAATCGGACAGGGAGGAGGACAGTACTTC
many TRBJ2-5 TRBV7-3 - CASSLDGTETQYF TGTGCCAGCAGCTTAGACGGGACTGAGACCCAGTACTTC
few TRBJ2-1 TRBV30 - CAWALERVGNEQFF TGTGCCTGGGCCCTAGAGCGTGTGGGGAATGAGCAGTTCTTC
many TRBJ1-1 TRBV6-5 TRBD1 CASNPQGGTEAFF TGTGCCAGCAACCCCCAGGGGGGCACTGAAGCTTTCTTT
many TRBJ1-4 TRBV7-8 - CASSPTWRGFEKLFF TGTGCCAGCAGCCCCACCTGGCGGGGATTTGAAAAACTGTTTTTT
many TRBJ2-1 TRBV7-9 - CASSYRPGVSNEQFF TGTGCCAGCAGCTACCGCCCGGGGGTTAGCAATGAGCAGTTCTTC
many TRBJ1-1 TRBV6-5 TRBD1 CASSTTGRGAFF TGTGCCAGCAGTACGACAGGGCGGGGAGCTTTCTTT
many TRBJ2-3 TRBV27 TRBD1 CASRTGLEDTQYF TGTGCCAGCAGGACAGGGTTGGAAGATACGCAGTATTTT
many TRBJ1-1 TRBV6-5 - CASSYGRARIGTEAFF TGTGCCAGCAGTTATGGCAGGGCAAGAATCGGCACTGAAGCTTTCTTT
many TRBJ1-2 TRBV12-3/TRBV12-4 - CASSRDVTGYTF TGTGCCAGCAGCAGGGACGTGACGGGCTACACCTTC
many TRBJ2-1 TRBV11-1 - CASSLVRMRANEQFF TGTGCCAGCAGCTTAGTGCGGATGAGGGCTAATGAGCAGTTCTTC
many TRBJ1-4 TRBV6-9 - CASSYFDRPQVNEKLFF TGTGCCAGCAGTTATTTCGACAGGCCGCAAGTTAATGAAAAACTGTTTTTT
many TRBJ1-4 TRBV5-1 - CASSLVGTTNEKLFF TGCGCCAGCAGCTTGGTTGGGACAACTAATGAAAAACTGTTTTTT
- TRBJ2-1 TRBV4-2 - CAMSPGLLGNEQFF TGTGCCATGAGCCCTGGGCTCCTCGGCAATGAGCAGTTCTTC
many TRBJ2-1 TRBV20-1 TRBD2 CSARLAGGEQFF TGCAGTGCAAGACTAGCGGGCGGTGAGCAGTTCTTC
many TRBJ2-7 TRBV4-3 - CASSPKDGSYEQYF TGCGCCAGCAGCCCTAAGGACGGCTCCTACGAGCAGTACTTC
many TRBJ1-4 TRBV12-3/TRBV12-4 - CASSLGTLGEKLFF TGTGCCAGCAGTCTCGGGACCTTAGGGGAAAAACTGTTTTTT
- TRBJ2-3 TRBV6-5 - CAISYRDPTDTQYF TGTGCCATCAGCTACAGGGACCCCACAGATACGCAGTATTTT
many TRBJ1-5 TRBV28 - CASSPEQGMSNQPQHF TGTGCCAGCAGCCCAGAACAGGGTATGAGCAATCAGCCCCAGCATTTT
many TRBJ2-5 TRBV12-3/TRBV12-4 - CASRAAQETQYF TGTGCCAGCAGGGCGGCCCAAGAGACCCAGTACTTC
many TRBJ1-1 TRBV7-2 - CASSLWGTMNTEAFF TGTGCCAGCAGCTTATGGGGAACTATGAACACTGAAGCTTTCTTT
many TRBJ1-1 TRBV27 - CASRTLLSEAFF TGTGCCAGCAGAACACTCCTTTCGGAAGCTTTCTTT
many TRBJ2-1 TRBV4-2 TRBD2 CASSQQILAGGHEQFF TGTGCCAGCAGCCAACAGATACTAGCGGGAGGACATGAGCAGTTCTTC
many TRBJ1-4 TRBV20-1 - CSAFRTKITEKLFF TGCAGTGCTTTTCGGACAAAGATAACTGAAAAACTGTTTTTT
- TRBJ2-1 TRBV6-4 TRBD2 CASRKGPGLAGGWGNEQFF TGTGCCAGCAGAAAGGGTCCGGGACTAGCGGGGGGGTGGGGCAATGAGCAGTTCTTC
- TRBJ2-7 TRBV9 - CASSVDQEAYEQYF TGTGCCAGCAGCGTAGATCAAGAGGCGTACGAGCAGTACTTC
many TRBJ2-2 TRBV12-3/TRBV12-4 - CASSLLRGNTGELFF TGTGCCAGCAGCCTCTTAAGGGGAAACACCGGGGAGCTGTTTTTT